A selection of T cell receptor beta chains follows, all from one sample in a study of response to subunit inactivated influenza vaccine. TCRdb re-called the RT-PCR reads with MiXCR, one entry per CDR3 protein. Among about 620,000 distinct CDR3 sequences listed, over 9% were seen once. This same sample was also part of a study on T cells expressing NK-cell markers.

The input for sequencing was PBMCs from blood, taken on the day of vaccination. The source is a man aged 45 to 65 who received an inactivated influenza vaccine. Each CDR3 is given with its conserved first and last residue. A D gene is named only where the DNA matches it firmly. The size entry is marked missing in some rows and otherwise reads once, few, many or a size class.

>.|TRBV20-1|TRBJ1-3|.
CSARDNNSGNTIYF
TGCAGTGCTAGGGACAATAACTCTGGAAACACCATATATTTT
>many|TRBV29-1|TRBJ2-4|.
CSVGGPGIKNIQYF
TGCAGCGTAGGAGGACCGGGGATCAAAAACATTCAGTACTTC
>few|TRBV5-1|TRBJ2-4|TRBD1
CASSGGQGGKNIQYF
TGCGCCAGCAGCGGCGGACAGGGAGGCAAAAACATTCAGTACTTC
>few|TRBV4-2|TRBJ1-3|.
CASSQGVGPSGNTIYF
TGTGCCAGCAGCCAGGGAGTGGGCCCCTCTGGAAACACCATATATTTT
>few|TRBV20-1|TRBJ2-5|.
CSARAPLVETQYF
TGCAGTGCTAGGGCACCTTTGGTGGAGACCCAGTACTTC
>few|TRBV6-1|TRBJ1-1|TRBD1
CASSPSRDRGTEAFF
TGTGCCAGCAGCCCCTCCCGGGACAGGGGCACTGAAGCTTTCTTT
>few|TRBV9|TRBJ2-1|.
CASSVSGGTYNEQFF
TGTGCCAGCAGCGTAAGCGGAGGCACCTACAATGAGCAGTTCTTC
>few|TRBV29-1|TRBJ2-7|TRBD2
CSVRGTSGTYEQYF
TGCAGCGTTCGGGGGACTAGCGGTACCTACGAGCAGTACTTC
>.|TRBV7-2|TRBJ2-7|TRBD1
CASRQTGALEQYF
TGTGCCAGCCGTCAAACAGGGGCCCTCGAGCAGTACTTC
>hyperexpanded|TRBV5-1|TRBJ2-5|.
CASSLAPTIQETQYF
TGCGCCAGCAGCTTGGCCCCGACAATTCAAGAGACCCAGTACTTC
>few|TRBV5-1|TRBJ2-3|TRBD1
CASSASTGATDTQYF
TGCGCCAGCAGTGCATCGACAGGGGCCACAGATACGCAGTATTTT
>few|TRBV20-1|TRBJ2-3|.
CSAGTDGTDTQYF
TGCAGTGCCGGGACTGATGGGACAGATACGCAGTATTTT
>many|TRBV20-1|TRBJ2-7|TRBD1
CSVGASVLDRVYEQYF
TGCAGTGTGGGGGCGAGTGTCTTGGACAGGGTCTACGAGCAGTACTTC
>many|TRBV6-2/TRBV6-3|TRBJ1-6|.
CASSYGRQTYNSPLHF
TGTGCCAGCAGTTACGGGCGACAGACTTATAATTCACCCCTCCACTTT
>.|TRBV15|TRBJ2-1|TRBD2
CATSRRGIAGLPENEQFF
TGTGCCACCAGCAGAAGGGGGATAGCGGGACTTCCGGAAAATGAGCAGTTCTTC
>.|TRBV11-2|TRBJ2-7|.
CASSFLVGYEQYF
TGTGCCAGCAGCTTCTTAGTGGGCTACGAGCAGTACTTC
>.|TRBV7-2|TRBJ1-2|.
CASSIDNYGYTF
TGTGCCAGCAGCATAGACAACTATGGCTACACCTTC
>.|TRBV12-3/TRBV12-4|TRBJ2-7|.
CASSLRGGQNYEQYF
TGTGCCAGCAGTTTACGGGGTGGGCAGAACTACGAGCAGTACTTC
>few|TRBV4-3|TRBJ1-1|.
CASSQDRGETEAFF
TGCGCCAGCAGCCAAGATAGGGGGGAAACTGAAGCTTTCTTT
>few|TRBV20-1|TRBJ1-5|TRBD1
CSARGQERAQPQHF
TGCAGTGCCCGCGGACAGGAGAGAGCTCAGCCCCAGCATTTT
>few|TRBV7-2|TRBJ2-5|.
CASRLAREQETQYF
TGTGCCAGCAGACTCGCCAGGGAACAAGAGACCCAGTACTTC
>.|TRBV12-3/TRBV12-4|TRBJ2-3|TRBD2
CASSSSGSISTDTQYF
TGTGCCAGCAGCTCTAGCGGGAGTATTAGCACAGATACGCAGTATTTT
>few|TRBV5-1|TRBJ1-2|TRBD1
CASSLGQGVNYGYTF
TGCGCCAGCAGCTTGGGACAGGGGGTAAACTATGGCTACACCTTC
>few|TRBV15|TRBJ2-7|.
CATSRGTEFYEQYF
TGTGCCACCAGCAGGGGCACAGAGTTTTACGAGCAGTACTTC
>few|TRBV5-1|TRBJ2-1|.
CASSSGTPPYNEQFF
TGCGCCAGCAGCTCCGGGACCCCCCCCTACAATGAGCAGTTCTTC
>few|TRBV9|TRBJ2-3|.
CASSAGIGTVSTDTQYF
TGTGCCAGCAGCGCCGGAATTGGGACCGTTAGCACAGATACGCAGTATTTT
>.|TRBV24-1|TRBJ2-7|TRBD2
CATQPGGSGKCEQYF
TGTGCCACACAGCCCGGGGGTAGCGGGAAATGCGAGCAGTACTTC
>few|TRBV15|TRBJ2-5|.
CATSRAGTVSETQYF
TGTGCCACCAGCAGAGCGGGGACGGTATCAGAGACCCAGTACTTC
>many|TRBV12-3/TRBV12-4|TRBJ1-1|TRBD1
CASRGQGEAEAFF
TGTGCCAGCAGAGGACAGGGGGAGGCTGAAGCTTTCTTT
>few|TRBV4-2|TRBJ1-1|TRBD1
CASSQQAGTGHTEAFF
TGTGCCAGCAGCCAGCAAGCCGGGACAGGCCACACTGAAGCTTTCTTT
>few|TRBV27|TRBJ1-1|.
CASLPQDRNTEAFF
TGTGCCAGCCTACCTCAGGACAGGAACACTGAAGCTTTCTTT
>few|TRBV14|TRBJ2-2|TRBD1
CASSQGQGFTGELFF
TGTGCCAGCAGCCAGGGACAGGGATTCACCGGGGAGCTGTTTTTT
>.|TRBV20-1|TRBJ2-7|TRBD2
CSAPLMSSGLDEQYF
TGCAGTGCTCCTTTGATGTCTAGCGGCCTCGACGAGCAGTACTTC
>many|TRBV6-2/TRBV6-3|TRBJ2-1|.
CASAEDNSYNEQFF
TGTGCCAGCGCTGAGGACAACTCCTACAATGAGCAGTTCTTC
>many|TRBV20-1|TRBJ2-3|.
CSARGESDTQYF
TGCAGTGCTAGAGGAGAGTCAGATACGCAGTATTTT
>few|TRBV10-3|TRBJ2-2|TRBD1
CAIRQQGAPTGELFF
TGTGCCATCAGGCAACAGGGGGCGCCCACCGGGGAGCTGTTTTTT
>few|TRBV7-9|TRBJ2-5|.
CASNDGLQETQYF
TGTGCCAGCAATGACGGTCTCCAAGAGACCCAGTACTTC
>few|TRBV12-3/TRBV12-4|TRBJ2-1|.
CASSSVLSYNEQFF
TGTGCCAGCAGTTCGGTGCTGTCCTACAATGAGCAGTTCTTC
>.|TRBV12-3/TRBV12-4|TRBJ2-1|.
CASRFSNYNEQFF
TGTGCCAGCAGGTTTTCGAACTACAATGAGCAGTTCTTC
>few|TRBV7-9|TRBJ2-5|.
CASSTVRGAETQYF
TGTGCCAGCAGCACGGTTAGGGGCGCCGAGACCCAGTACTTC
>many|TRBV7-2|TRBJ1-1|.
CASSPQLRGGTEAFF
TGTGCCAGCAGCCCCCAATTACGGGGGGGCACTGAAGCTTTCTTT
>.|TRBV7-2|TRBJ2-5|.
CASSLVRPAKETQYF
TGTGCCAGCAGCTTGGTAAGGCCGGCAAAGGAGACCCAGTACTTC
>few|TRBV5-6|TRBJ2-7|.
CASSGTSFSYEQYF
TGTGCCAGCAGCGGGACCTCCTTCTCCTACGAGCAGTACTTC
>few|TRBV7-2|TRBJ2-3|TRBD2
CASSLAGTSLPGTQYF
TGTGCCAGCAGCTTAGCCGGGACTAGCCTTCCCGGTACGCAGTATTTT
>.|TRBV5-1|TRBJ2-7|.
CASSSRGTGEQYF
TGCGCCAGCAGCTCTCGGGGGACGGGCGAGCAGTACTTC
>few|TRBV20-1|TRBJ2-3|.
CSARRGGRGDTQYF
TGCAGTGCGAGAAGGGGGGGGCGAGGGGATACGCAGTATTTT
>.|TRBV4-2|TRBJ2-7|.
CASSQEGTDYEQYF
TGTGCCAGCAGCCAAGAAGGGACGGACTACGAGCAGTACTTC
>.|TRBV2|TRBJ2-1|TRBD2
CASRLALEQFF
TGTGCCAGCCGACTAGCTCTCGAGCAGTTCTTC
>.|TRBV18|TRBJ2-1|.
CASQPSSYNEQFF
TGTGCCAGCCAACCTAGCTCCTACAATGAGCAGTTCTTC
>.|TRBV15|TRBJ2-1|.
CATSKDRSSYNEQFF
TGTGCCACCAGCAAAGACAGAAGCTCCTACAATGAGCAGTTCTTC
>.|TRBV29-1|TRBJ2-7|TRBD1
CSVEARDRGGNEQYF
TGCAGCGTTGAAGCCCGGGACAGGGGTGGTAACGAGCAGTACTTC
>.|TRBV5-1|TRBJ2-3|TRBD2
CASSPTSSDTQYF
TGCGCCAGCAGCCCGACTAGCTCGGATACGCAGTATTTT
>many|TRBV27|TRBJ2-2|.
CASSFGTPNTGELFF
TGTGCCAGCAGTTTCGGGACTCCGAACACCGGGGAGCTGTTTTTT
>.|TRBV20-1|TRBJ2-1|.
CCARGFPGSPRDEQFF
TGCTGTGCTAGAGGGTTTCCGGGGAGTCCGAGGGATGAGCAGTTCTTC
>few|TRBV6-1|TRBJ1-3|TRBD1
CASSETGGQGTIYF
TGTGCCAGCAGCGAGACAGGGGGCCAGGGAACCATATATTTT
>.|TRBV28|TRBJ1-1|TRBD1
CASSSGQGSSEAFF
TGTGCCAGCAGTTCCGGACAGGGAAGCTCTGAAGCTTTCTTT
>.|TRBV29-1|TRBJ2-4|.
CSVAREADIQYF
TGCAGCGTTGCCAGGGAGGCGGACATTCAGTACTTC
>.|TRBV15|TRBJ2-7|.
CATRRTDGSLYEQYF
TGTGCCACCAGACGCACGGATGGCAGTCTCTACGAGCAGTACTTC
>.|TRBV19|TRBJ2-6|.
CASSIIGYELSANVLTF
TGTGCCAGTAGTATAATAGGTTACGAACTTTCGGCCAACGTCCTGACTTTC
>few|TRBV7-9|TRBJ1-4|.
CASSPPRGAREKLFF
TGTGCCAGCAGCCCGCCACGAGGGGCGCGAGAAAAACTGTTTTTT